The present T cell receptor (beta chain) was sequenced within a study of response to subunit inactivated influenza vaccine. From the RT-PCR reads, TCRdb called clonotypes with MiXCR, one entry per CDR3 protein. Among over 800,000 distinct CDR3 sequences listed, 21% were seen once. From germline, CDR1 is SNHLY and CDR2 FYNNEI. The germline V and J ends were trimmed by 7 bases and 9 bases, with 10 bases remaining between them. The CDR3 consists of 11 residues. The chain combines TRBV2 with TRBJ2-1; D may be TRBD1 (6 bases). This receptor was identified in a man aged 50-60 years who received an inactivated influenza vaccine. The sequencing used PBMCs from blood, collected about 5 days after vaccination. In nucleotides, the CDR3 is TGTGCCAGCAAACAGGGCGGTGAGCAGTTCTTC. Protein product: CASKQGGEQFF.